The T cell receptor (beta chain) described here comes from a study of blood T cell repertoires in COVID-19. Generated by immunoSEQ multiplex PCR, the TCRdb table keeps only in-frame clones and is missing some. Here the sample spans around 68,000 clones, 65% to 90% being singletons. This clone has a single count. V dropped 4 bases and J dropped 2; count of bases not matched to a gene: 1. The CDR3 spans 13 residues. The germline CDR1 and CDR2 sequences are GTSNPN and SVGIG (reference sequence). V usage is TRBV30 and J usage is TRBJ2-1, with 8 positions matching TRBD1. The sequenced material came from peripheral blood. This TCR derives from a man at least 80 years old with acute or convalescent COVID-19. CDR3 DNA: TGTGCCTGGACAGGGGGCACCTACAATGAGCAGTTCTTC. It codes for CAWTGGTYNEQFF.